The clone carrying this TCR beta chain was recorded many times. Its target is unknown. This entry is derived from a study of blood T cells in healthy people across ages. Regarding the study as a whole: TCR beta diversity tracked closely with naive T cell percentage.

Trimming stripped 4 bases from V and 3 bases from J, with 15 bases between. The CDR3 is made up of 15 amino acids. The germline V gene has CDR1 SGDLS and CDR2 YYNGEE. Alongside a J-beta primer mix, a sample-barcoded 5' primer served in a second PCR lasting roughly 7 to 12 cycles. TCRdb ran MiXCR on the 5' RACE reads and lists one entry per CDR3 protein. The sample has some 890,000 distinct CDR3 sequences, 25% to 35% seen once. This same sample was also part of a study on T cells of mothers and their children.

Specimen: blood. This sequence joins TRBV9 and TRBJ2-3, with a weak D call TRBD2 (6 bases). This receptor was taken from a woman aged 40 to 49 in good health. CDR3 sequence reads: CASSPEGRETDTQYF. CDR3 in DNA: TGTGCCAGCAGCCCGGAGGGAAGAGAAACAGATACGCAGTATTTT.